This T cell receptor beta chain was captured by sequencing in a study of CD8 T cells in ankylosing spondylitis. Findings and caveats of the study: For ankylosing spondylitis blood, a TCR beta motif of seven to nine highly homologous variants appeared characteristic.

This clonotype was found many times. The antigen is undetermined. One entry per CDR3 protein results from TCRdb running MiXCR on the 5' RACE reads. The sample contains 700,000 to 850,000 distinct CDR3 sequences, about an eighth of which appear only once. This CDR3 is 13 amino acids long. V was clipped by 5 bases and J by 7 bases, with 14 bases between them. The origin of this receptor is a male donor with ankylosing spondylitis. The rearrangement joins TRBV12-3 or TRBV12-4 to TRBJ1-1; possibly TRBD1 for D (6 bases). The sample was blood, either unsorted or a sorted T cell fraction (not recorded which). The DNA for the CDR3 is TGTGCCAGCAGTCCATACAGGGCTGATGAAGCTTTCTTT. This codes for CASSPYRADEAFF.